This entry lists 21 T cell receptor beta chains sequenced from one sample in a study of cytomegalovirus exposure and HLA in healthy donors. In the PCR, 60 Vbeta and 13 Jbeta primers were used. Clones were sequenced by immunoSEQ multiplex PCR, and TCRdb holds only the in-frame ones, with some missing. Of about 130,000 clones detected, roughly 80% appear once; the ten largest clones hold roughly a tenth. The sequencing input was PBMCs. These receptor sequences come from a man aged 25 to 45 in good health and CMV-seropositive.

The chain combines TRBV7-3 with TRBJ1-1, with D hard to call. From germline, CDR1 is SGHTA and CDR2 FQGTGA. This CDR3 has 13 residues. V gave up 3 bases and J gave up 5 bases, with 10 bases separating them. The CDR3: CASSFNLGTEAFF. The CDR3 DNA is TGTGCCAGCAGCTTCAATCTAGGTACTGAAGCTTTCTTT.

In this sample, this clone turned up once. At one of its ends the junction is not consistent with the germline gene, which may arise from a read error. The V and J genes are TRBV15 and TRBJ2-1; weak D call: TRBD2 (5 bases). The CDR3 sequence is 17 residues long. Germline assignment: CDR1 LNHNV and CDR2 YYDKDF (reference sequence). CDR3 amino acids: CATSRGLEGGRYSEQFF. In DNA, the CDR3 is TGTGCCACCAGCAGAGGACTTGAGGGTGGACGATACAGTGAGCAGTTCTTC.

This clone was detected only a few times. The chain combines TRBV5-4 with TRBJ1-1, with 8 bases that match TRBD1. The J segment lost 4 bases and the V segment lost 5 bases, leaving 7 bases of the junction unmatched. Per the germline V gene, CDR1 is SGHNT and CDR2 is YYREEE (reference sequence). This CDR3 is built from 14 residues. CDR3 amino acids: CASRDRDEGTEAFF. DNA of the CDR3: TGTGCCAGCAGGGACAGGGATGAGGGCACTGAAGCTTTCTTT.

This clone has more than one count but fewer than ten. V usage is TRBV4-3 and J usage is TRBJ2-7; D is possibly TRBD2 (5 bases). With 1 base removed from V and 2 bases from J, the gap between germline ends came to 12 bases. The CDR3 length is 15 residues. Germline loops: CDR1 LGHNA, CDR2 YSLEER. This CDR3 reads CASSQGRSGTYEQYF. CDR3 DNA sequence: TGCGCCAGCAGCCAAGGGAGAAGCGGTACCTACGAGCAGTACTTC.

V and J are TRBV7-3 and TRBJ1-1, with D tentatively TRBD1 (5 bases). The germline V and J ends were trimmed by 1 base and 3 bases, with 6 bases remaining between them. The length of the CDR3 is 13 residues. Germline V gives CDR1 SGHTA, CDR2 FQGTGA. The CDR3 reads CASSLNRYTEAFF. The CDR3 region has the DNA TGTGCCAGCAGCTTAAACAGGTACACTGAAGCTTTCTTT.

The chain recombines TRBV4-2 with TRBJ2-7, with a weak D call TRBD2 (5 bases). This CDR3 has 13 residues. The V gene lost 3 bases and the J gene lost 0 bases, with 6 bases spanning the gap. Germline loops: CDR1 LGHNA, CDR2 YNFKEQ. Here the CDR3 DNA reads TGTGCCAGCAGCCAGGGAGACTCCTACGAGCAGTACTTC. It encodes CASSQGDSYEQYF.

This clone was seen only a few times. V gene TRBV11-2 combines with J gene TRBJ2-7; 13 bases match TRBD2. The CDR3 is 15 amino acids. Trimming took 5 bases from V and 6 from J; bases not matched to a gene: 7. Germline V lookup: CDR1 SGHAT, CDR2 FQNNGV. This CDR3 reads CASSPGLAGESEQYF. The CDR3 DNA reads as TGTGCCAGCAGCCCCGGACTAGCGGGAGAGAGCGAGCAGTACTTC.

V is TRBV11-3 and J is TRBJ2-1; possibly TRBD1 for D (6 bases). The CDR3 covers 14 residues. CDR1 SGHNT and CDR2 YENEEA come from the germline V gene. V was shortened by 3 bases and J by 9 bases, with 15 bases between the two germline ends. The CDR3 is CASSLNRAWGEQFF. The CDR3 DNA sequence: TGTGCCAGCAGCTTGAACAGGGCTTGGGGTGAGCAGTTCTTC.

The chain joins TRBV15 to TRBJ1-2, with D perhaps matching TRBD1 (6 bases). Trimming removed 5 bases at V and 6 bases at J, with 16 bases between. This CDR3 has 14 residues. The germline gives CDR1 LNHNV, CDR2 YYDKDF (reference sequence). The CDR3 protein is CATSPQTGFDGYTF. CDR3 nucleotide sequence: TGTGCCACCAGCCCTCAAACAGGGTTCGATGGCTACACCTTC.

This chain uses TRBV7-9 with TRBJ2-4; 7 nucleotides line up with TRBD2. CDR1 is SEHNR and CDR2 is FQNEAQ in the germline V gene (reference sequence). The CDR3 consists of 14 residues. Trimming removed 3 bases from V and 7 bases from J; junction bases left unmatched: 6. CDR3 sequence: CASSLSSSGNIQYF. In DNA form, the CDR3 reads TGTGCCAGCAGCTTGTCGTCTAGCGGCAACATTCAGTACTTC. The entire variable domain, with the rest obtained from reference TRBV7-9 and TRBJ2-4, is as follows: DTGVSQNPRHKITKRGQNVTFRCDPISEHNRLYWYRQTLGQGPEFLTYFQNEAQLEKSRLLSDRFSAERPKGSFSTLEIQRTEQGDSAMYLCASSLSSSGNIQYFGAGTRLSVL.

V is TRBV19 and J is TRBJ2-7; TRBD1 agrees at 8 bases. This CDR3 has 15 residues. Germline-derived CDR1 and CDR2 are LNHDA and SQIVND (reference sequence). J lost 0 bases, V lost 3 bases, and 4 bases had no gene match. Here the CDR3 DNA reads TGTGCCAGTAGTATTGGAACAGGGGGCTCCTACGAGCAGTACTTC. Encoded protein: CASSIGTGGSYEQYF.

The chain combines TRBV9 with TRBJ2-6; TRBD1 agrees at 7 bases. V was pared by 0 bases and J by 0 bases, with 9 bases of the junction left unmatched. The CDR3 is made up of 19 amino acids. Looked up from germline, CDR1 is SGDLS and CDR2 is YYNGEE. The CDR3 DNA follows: TGTGCCAGCAGCGTAGATAAGGGGGCCGCTATCTCTGGGGCCAACGTCCTGACTTTC. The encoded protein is CASSVDKGAAISGANVLTF.

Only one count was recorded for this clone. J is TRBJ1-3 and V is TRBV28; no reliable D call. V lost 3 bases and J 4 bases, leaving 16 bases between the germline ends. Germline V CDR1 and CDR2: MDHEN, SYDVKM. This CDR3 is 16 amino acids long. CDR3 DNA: TGTGCCAGCAGTTTCGGTTGGGGAGTGCGGGGAAACACCATATATTTT. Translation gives CASSFGWGVRGNTIYF. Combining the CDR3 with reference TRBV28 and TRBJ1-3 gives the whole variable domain DVKVTQSSRYLVKRTGEKVFLECVQDMDHENMFWYRQDPGLGLRLIYFSYDVKMKEKGDIPEGYSVSREKKERFSLILESASTNQTSMYLCASSFGWGVRGNTIYFGEGSWLTVV.

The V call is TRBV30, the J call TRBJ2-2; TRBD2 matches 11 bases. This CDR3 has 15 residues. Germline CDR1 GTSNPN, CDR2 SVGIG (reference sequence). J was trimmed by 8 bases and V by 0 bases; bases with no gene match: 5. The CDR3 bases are TGTGCCTGGAGTGTTCTAGCGGGAGGTTATGGGGAGCTGTTTTTT. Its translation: CAWSVLAGGYGELFF.

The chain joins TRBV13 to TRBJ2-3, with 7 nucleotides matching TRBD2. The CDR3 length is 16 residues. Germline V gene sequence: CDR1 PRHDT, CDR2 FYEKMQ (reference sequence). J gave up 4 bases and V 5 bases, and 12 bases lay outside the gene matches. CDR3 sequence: CASSLGGGSGADTQYF. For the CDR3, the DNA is TGTGCCAGCAGCCTCGGTGGCGGGAGTGGCGCAGATACGCAGTATTTT.

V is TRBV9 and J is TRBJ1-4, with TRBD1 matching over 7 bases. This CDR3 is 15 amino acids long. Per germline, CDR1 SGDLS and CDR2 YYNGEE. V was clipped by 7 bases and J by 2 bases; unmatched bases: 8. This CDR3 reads CASSSGGSTNEKLFF. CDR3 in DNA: TGTGCCAGCTCGTCAGGGGGGTCGACTAATGAAAAACTGTTTTTT.

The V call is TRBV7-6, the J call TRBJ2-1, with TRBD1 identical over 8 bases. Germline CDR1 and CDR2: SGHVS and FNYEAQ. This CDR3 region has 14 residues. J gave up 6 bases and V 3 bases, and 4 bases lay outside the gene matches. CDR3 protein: CASSLQGARNEQFF. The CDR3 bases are TGTGCCAGCAGCTTGCAGGGGGCTCGCAATGAGCAGTTCTTC. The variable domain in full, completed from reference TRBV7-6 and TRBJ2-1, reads GAGVSQSPRYKVTKRGQDVALRCDPISGHVSLYWYRQALGQGPEFLTYFNYEAQQDKSGLPNDRFSAERPEGSISTLTIQRTEQRDSAMYRCASSLQGARNEQFFGPGTRLTVL.

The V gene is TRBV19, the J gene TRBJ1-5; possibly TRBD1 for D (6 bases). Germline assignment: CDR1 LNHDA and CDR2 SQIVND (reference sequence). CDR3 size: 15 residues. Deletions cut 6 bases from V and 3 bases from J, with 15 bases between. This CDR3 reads CASSPDRDYNQPQHF. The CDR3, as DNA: TGTGCCAGTAGCCCGGACAGAGATTACAATCAGCCCCAGCATTTT.

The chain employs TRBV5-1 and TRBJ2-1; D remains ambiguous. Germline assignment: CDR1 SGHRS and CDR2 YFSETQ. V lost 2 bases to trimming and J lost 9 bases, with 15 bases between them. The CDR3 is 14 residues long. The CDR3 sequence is CASSFEPKPGEQFF. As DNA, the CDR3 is TGCGCCAGCAGCTTCGAGCCTAAACCCGGTGAGCAGTTCTTC.

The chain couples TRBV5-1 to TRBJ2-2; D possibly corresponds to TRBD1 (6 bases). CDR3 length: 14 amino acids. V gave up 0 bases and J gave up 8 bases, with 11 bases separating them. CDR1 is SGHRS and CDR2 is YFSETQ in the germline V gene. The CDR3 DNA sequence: TGCGCCAGCAGCTTGGAGAGGGGGATGGGGGAGCTGTTTTTT. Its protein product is CASSLERGMGELFF.

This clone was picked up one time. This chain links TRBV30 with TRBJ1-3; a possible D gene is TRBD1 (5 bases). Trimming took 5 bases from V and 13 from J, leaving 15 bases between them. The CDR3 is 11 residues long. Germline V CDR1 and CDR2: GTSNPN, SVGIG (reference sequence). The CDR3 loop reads CAWWGPGLIYF. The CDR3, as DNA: TGTGCCTGGTGGGGCCCCGGATTAATATATTTT.